The TCR beta chain under discussion was sequenced for a study of control samples from healthy donors and cancer patients. Assay used: immunoSEQ multiplex PCR; TCRdb lists only in-frame clones, some missing. The table shows more than 80,000 clones, with 85% to 95% occurring only once. The CDR3 loop spans 13 amino acids. Trimming pared 5 bases from V and 5 bases from J, leaving 12 bases between. Germline V gene lookup returns CDR1 LNHDA and CDR2 SQIVND (reference sequence). The TCR originated in a man aged 18 to 29 in good health. The sample was blood. The V call is TRBV19, the J call TRBJ2-5; D remains ambiguous. The CDR3 bases are TGTGCCAGTAGTCCTAGGACGAGGGAGACCCAGTACTTC. This translates into CASSPRTRETQYF.